The 8 T cell receptor beta chains below all came from one sample that was sequenced in a study of radiation and T cells in renal cell carcinoma (dated by TCRdb to about 2020). Library preparation employed the immunoSEQ multiplex PCR assay. The table comes from immuneACCESS by way of TCRdb, which keeps in-frame sequences with V and J called. Part of the clones is missing from these tables; in studies checked, under half for an unresolved V gene and the rest for unknown reasons. This sample comprises fewer than 55,000 clones, approximately 80% of them detected only once. The top ten clones comprise about 30% of the sample. The sample's time point label, decoded: blood 2 weeks post-SBRT. The treatment or condition tag for this specimen amounts to: 15 Gy SBRT to primary tumor, nephrectomy 4 weeks later. The sample here was blood, taken from a patient whose treatment included radiotherapy and nephrectomy. These receptors all stem from a woman in her 70s with renal cell carcinoma.

The chain carries TRBV12-5 and TRBJ2-5; 7 nucleotides agree with TRBD2. Trimming took 6 bases from V and 5 from J; bases not matched to a gene: 24. From germline, CDR1 is LGHNT and CDR2 FRNRAP. The CDR3 extends over 19 amino acids. The CDR3 sequence: CASGLSNLTSFLNMETQYF. The CDR3 DNA is TGTGCTAGTGGGTTGTCAAACCTGACTAGCTTCTTGAACATGGAGACCCAGTACTTC.

This clone was observed once. The chain carries TRBV11-3 and TRBJ2-5, with 11 bases that match TRBD2. Germline V gives CDR1 SGHNT, CDR2 YENEEA. CDR3 length: 16 residues. The V gene end was trimmed by 4 bases and the J gene end by 2 bases; junction bases not matched to a gene: 6. CDR3 bases: TGTGCCAGCAGCTCGGGGACTAGCGGAAATCAAGAGACCCAGTACTTC. Its translation: CASSSGTSGNQETQYF.

The V gene is TRBV5-8, the J gene TRBJ2-7, with 8 bases matching TRBD2. After removal of 4 bases from V and 0 bases from J, the junction contained 6 bases not matched to a gene. Germline V gene data show CDR1 as SGHTS and CDR2 as YDEGEE. The CDR3 extends over 15 amino acids. The CDR3 bases are TGTGCCAGCAGCATACGACTAGCGAACTCCTACGAGCAGTACTTC. Its protein product is CASSIRLANSYEQYF. Full variable domain (rest looked up from reference TRBV5-8 and TRBJ2-7): EAGVTQSPTHLIKTRGQQATLRCSPISGHTSVYWYQQALGLGLQFLLWYDEGEERNRGNFPPRFSGRQFPNYSSELNVNALELEDSALYLCASSIRLANSYEQYFGPGTRLTVT.

The chain combines TRBV27 with TRBJ1-1; TRBD1 is a possible D gene (5 bases). The CDR3 is 14 amino acids. V was cut by 2 bases and J by 4 bases, with 11 bases left in between. Per the germline V gene, CDR1 is MNHEY and CDR2 is SMNVEV (reference sequence). CDR3: CASSLEDGATEAFF. CDR3 bases: TGTGCCAGCAGTTTAGAGGACGGGGCCACTGAAGCTTTCTTT.

The table lists this clone with a few counts. J is TRBJ1-3 and V is TRBV19, with D possibly being TRBD1 (5 bases). V was shortened by 3 bases and J by 6 bases, with 12 bases between the two germline ends. Germline V lookup: CDR1 LNHDA, CDR2 SQIVND (reference sequence). The CDR3 contains 14 residues. CDR3 sequence: CASSISDRLNTIYF. CDR3 sequence (DNA): TGTGCCAGTAGTATTTCCGACAGATTAAACACCATATATTTT.

This clone appeared a few times. The chain has TRBV9 and TRBJ1-3; TRBD1 agrees at 7 bases. Germline-derived CDR1 and CDR2 are SGDLS and YYNGEE. CDR3 length equals 16 residues. The trim removed 0 bases at V and 2 bases at J, leaving 5 bases unmatched. The CDR3 coding sequence is TGTGCCAGCAGCGTAGATGCAGGGGGTACTGGAAACACCATATATTTT. Translated, it gives CASSVDAGGTGNTIYF.

The V gene is TRBV27, the J gene TRBJ1-2; 7 positions match TRBD1. From germline, CDR1 is MNHEY and CDR2 SMNVEV (reference sequence). Trimming cost V 6 bases and J 7 bases; bases outside gene matches: 11. The CDR3 is made up of 14 amino acids. CDR3 protein: CASSNDRVSVGYTF. The CDR3 coding sequence is TGTGCCAGCAGCAATGACAGGGTATCCGTTGGCTACACCTTC.

This chain links TRBV6-6 with TRBJ2-5; 11 positions match TRBD2. Germline V gives CDR1 MNHNY, CDR2 SVGAGI (reference sequence). This CDR3 contains 15 residues. CDR3 in DNA: TGTGCGGCCCTAGCGGGGGGATGGTACCAAGAGACCCAGTACTTC. Amino acids: CAALAGGWYQETQYF.